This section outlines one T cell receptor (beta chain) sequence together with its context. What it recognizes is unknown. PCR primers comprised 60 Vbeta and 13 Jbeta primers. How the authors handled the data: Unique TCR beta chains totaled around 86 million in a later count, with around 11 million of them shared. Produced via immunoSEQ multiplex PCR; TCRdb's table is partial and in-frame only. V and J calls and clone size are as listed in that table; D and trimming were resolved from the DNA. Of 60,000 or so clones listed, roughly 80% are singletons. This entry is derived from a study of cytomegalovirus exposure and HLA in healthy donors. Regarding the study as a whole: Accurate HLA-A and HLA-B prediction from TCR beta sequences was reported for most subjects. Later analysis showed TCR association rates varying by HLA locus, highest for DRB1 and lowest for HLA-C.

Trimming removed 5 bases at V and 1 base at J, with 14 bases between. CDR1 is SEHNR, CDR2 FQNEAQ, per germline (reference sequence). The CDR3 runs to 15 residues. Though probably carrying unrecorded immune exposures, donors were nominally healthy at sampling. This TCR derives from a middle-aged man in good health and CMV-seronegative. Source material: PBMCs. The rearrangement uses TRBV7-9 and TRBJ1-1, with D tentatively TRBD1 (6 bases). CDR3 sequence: CASSPDRFRNTEAFF. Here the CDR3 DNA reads TGTGCCAGCAGCCCCGACAGGTTTAGGAACACTGAAGCTTTCTTT.